The rows below give T cell receptor beta chains drawn from one sample of a study of beta chain features in type 1 diabetes. Using immunoSEQ multiplex PCR, the repertoire was profiled, and TCRdb retains in-frame clones only, with some absent. The sample carries around 400,000 clones, about 16% recorded once. The sample taken for sequencing was naive CD4+ T cells from blood. The receptor source for this set is a woman aged 18-35 years in good health. Each CDR3 is given with its conserved first and last residue. The order of the fields is D gene, V gene, clone size, J gene, CDR3 protein, CDR3 DNA. A D gene is named only where the DNA matches it firmly. The size of a clone is reported for some rows only, either as once, few or many, or as a class for expanded clones.

TRBD2	TRBV4-3	few	TRBJ2-1	CASSQEPLAGGYNEQFF	TGCGCCAGCAGCCAAGAACCCCTAGCGGGAGGGTACAATGAGCAGTTCTTC
TRBD2	TRBV9	few	TRBJ2-3	CASRLGGAGDTQYF	TGTGCCAGCAGGCTGGGAGGGGCGGGAGATACGCAGTATTTT
.	TRBV7-2	.	TRBJ1-5	CASSLVGLQPQHF	TGTGCCAGCAGCTTAGTGGGACTCCAGCCCCAGCATTTT
TRBD2	TRBV6-1	.	TRBJ2-1	CASSEVRGRAGNEQFF	TGTGCCAGCAGTGAAGTACGCGGGAGGGCCGGCAATGAGCAGTTCTTC
.	TRBV28	few	TRBJ2-1	CASRTGTLNNEQFF	TGTGCCAGCAGGACCGGGACTTTGAACAATGAGCAGTTCTTC
.	TRBV6-5	few	TRBJ1-1	CASETEENTEAFF	TGTGCCAGCGAGACTGAGGAGAACACTGAAGCTTTCTTT
.	TRBV28	few	TRBJ2-3	CASSLGGYPDTQYF	TGTGCCAGCAGCCTGGGCGGGTATCCAGATACGCAGTATTTT
TRBD1	TRBV29-1	.	TRBJ2-2	CSVRYRGNTGELFF	TGCAGCGTTAGATACAGGGGGAACACCGGGGAGCTGTTTTTT
TRBD2	TRBV9	few	TRBJ2-1	CASSVRGREEQFF	TGTGCCAGCAGCGTACGCGGGAGGGAGGAGCAGTTCTTC
.	TRBV19	few	TRBJ1-1	CASSLQGGDNTEAFF	TGTGCCAGCTCCCTCCAGGGCGGGGATAACACTGAAGCTTTCTTT
.	TRBV30	.	TRBJ1-1	CAWTGQGGRNTEAFF	TGTGCCTGGACTGGGCAGGGAGGGCGAAACACTGAAGCTTTCTTT
.	TRBV20-1	few	TRBJ2-5	CSATHVETQYF	TGCAGTGCCACACACGTAGAGACCCAGTACTTC
.	TRBV2	.	TRBJ2-5	CASSARQGQETQYF	TGTGCCAGCAGTGCTCGGCAGGGTCAAGAGACCCAGTACTTC
TRBD2	TRBV28	few	TRBJ2-3	CASSLWGTSGRASTQYF	TGTGCCAGCAGTTTATGGGGGACTAGCGGGAGGGCTAGTACGCAGTATTTT
.	TRBV28	.	TRBJ2-3	CASSVPSTDTQYF	TGTGCCAGCAGTGTCCCGAGCACAGATACGCAGTATTTT
TRBD2	TRBV5-1	few	TRBJ2-1	CASSLAGTSGREQFF	TGCGCCAGCAGCTTGGCCGGGACTAGCGGGAGGGAGCAGTTCTTC
.	TRBV14	.	TRBJ2-1	CASSQRRSLEDEQFF	TGTGCCAGCAGCCAAAGGCGGAGTCTGGAGGATGAGCAGTTCTTC
TRBD2	TRBV30	few	TRBJ2-1	CAWSVGSGEYNEQFF	TGTGCCTGGAGTGTAGGTAGCGGGGAATACAATGAGCAGTTCTTC
.	TRBV29-1	.	TRBJ1-3	CSVPQPGNTIYF	TGCAGCGTTCCACAACCTGGAAACACCATATATTTT
TRBD1	TRBV7-8	.	TRBJ2-7	CASSLDSRTGWVSGQYF	TGTGCCAGCAGCTTAGATTCTCGGACAGGGTGGGTTTCTGGGCAGTACTTC
TRBD2	TRBV30	.	TRBJ2-7	CAWSPVKAGGQYF	TGTGCCTGGAGTCCTGTAAAAGCGGGGGGGCAGTACTTC
.	TRBV20-1	few	TRBJ2-7	CSGVYRYEQYF	TGCAGTGGTGTCTATAGATACGAGCAGTACTTC
TRBD1	TRBV19	.	TRBJ2-2	CASTLKGTGGNTGELFF	TGTGCCAGTACCCTAAAGGGGACAGGGGGGAACACCGGGGAGCTGTTTTTT
TRBD1	TRBV25-1	.	TRBJ2-6	CASSAGQTSGANVLTF	TGTGCCAGCAGTGCGGGACAGACGTCTGGGGCCAACGTCCTGACTTTC
.	TRBV19	.	TRBJ2-2	CASSNPFTGELFF	TGTGCCAGTAGTAATCCTTTCACCGGGGAGCTGTTTTTT
.	TRBV20-1	few	TRBJ1-4	CSASLSEKLFF	TGCAGTGCTAGTCTCAGTGAAAAACTGTTTTTT
TRBD1	TRBV6-5	.	TRBJ1-2	CASSPDRGYGYTF	TGTGCCAGCAGTCCTGACAGGGGGTATGGCTACACCTTC
.	TRBV27	.	TRBJ2-7	CASSQRESYEQYF	TGTGCCAGCAGCCAACGGGAATCCTACGAGCAGTACTTC
TRBD1	TRBV19	.	TRBJ2-7	CASTRQGWSYEQYF	TGTGCCAGTACCCGACAGGGATGGTCCTACGAGCAGTACTTC
TRBD2	TRBV7-3	.	TRBJ2-1	CASSWTSGVNNEQFF	TGTGCCAGCAGCTGGACTAGCGGGGTCAACAATGAGCAGTTCTTC
.	TRBV7-2	.	TRBJ1-1	CASSPGQTNTEAFF	TGTGCCAGCAGCCCAGGACAGACGAACACTGAAGCTTTCTTT
.	TRBV28	.	TRBJ2-7	CASSLPASYEQYF	TGTGCCAGCAGTCTCCCTGCTAGCTACGAGCAGTACTTC
.	TRBV6-4	.	TRBJ2-2	CASSDSQLGELFF	TGTGCCAGCAGTGACTCGCAACTCGGGGAGCTGTTTTTT
TRBD2	TRBV7-2	.	TRBJ2-1	CASSQRLAGASEQFF	TGTGCCAGCAGCCAAAGACTAGCGGGGGCAAGTGAGCAGTTCTTC
TRBD2	TRBV6-5	.	TRBJ2-3	CASSRLAGADTQYF	TGTGCCAGCAGCAGACTAGCGGGAGCGGATACGCAGTATTTT
TRBD1	TRBV6-6	few	TRBJ2-3	CASTPAGQGADTQYF	TGTGCCAGCACCCCGGCAGGACAGGGGGCAGATACGCAGTATTTT
TRBD2	TRBV28	.	TRBJ2-1	CASSSPTSGNWREQFF	TGTGCCAGCAGTTCCCCCACTAGCGGGAACTGGAGGGAGCAGTTCTTC
.	TRBV5-4	.	TRBJ2-2	CASRTGTTNTGELFF	TGTGCCAGCAGAACCGGGACAACGAACACCGGGGAGCTGTTTTTT
TRBD1	TRBV6-5	.	TRBJ2-7	CASSTDRGTEQYF	TGTGCCAGCAGTACCGACAGGGGTACCGAGCAGTACTTC
.	TRBV7-9	.	TRBJ2-7	CASSLYGGPYEQYF	TGTGCCAGCAGCTTATACGGGGGTCCCTACGAGCAGTACTTC
TRBD1	TRBV28	few	TRBJ2-1	CASSLDRLEQFF	TGTGCCAGCAGCCTGGACAGGCTTGAGCAGTTCTTC
.	TRBV9	few	TRBJ2-5	CASSVGQGGTLTETQYF	TGTGCCAGCAGCGTAGGGCAGGGAGGAACCTTAACGGAGACCCAGTACTTC
TRBD2	TRBV2	.	TRBJ2-2	CASRTGTSGVTGELFF	TGTGCCAGCAGGACCGGGACTAGCGGCGTCACCGGGGAGCTGTTTTTT
TRBD1	TRBV11-2	few	TRBJ2-7	CASSARGTGASSGSYEQYF	TGTGCCAGCAGCGCACGCGGGACAGGGGCGTCTAGCGGCTCCTACGAGCAGTACTTC
TRBD1	TRBV10-3	once	TRBJ1-5	CAIADRDNQPQHF	TGTGCCATCGCCGACAGGGACAATCAGCCCCAGCATTTT
.	TRBV21-1	few	TRBJ1-5	CASSKEEDQPQHF	TGTGCCAGCAGCAAAGAGGAGGATCAGCCCCAGCATTTT
.	TRBV5-6	.	TRBJ1-2	CASSSQALNPGYGYTF	TGTGCCAGCAGCTCCCAAGCCCTCAACCCGGGGTATGGCTACACCTTC
.	TRBV30	.	TRBJ1-1	CAWSQGHRNTEAFF	TGTGCCTGGAGCCAGGGACATAGGAACACTGAAGCTTTCTTT
.	TRBV9	few	TRBJ2-5	CASSVVYQETQYF	TGTGCCAGCAGCGTAGTTTATCAAGAGACCCAGTACTTC
TRBD1	TRBV11-1	few	TRBJ1-1	CASSFAGGTEAFF	TGTGCCAGCAGCTTCGCAGGGGGGACTGAAGCTTTCTTT
TRBD2	TRBV30	few	TRBJ2-2	CAWSVRLAGTGELFF	TGTGCCTGGAGTGTACGACTAGCTGGGACCGGGGAGCTGTTTTTT
TRBD1	TRBV29-1	.	TRBJ2-7	CSVVFSGTGHPQYF	TGCAGCGTTGTATTTTCCGGGACAGGCCATCCGCAGTACTTC
TRBD1	TRBV29-1	.	TRBJ2-3	CSGRMGQGSPDTQYF	TGCAGCGGGCGAATGGGACAGGGTAGTCCAGATACGCAGTATTTT
TRBD2	TRBV7-9	.	TRBJ2-1	CASSLALAGYNEQFF	TGTGCCAGCAGCTTAGCTCTAGCGGGCTACAATGAGCAGTTCTTC
.	TRBV11-3	.	TRBJ2-1	CASSADGAGSYNEQFF	TGTGCCAGCAGCGCCGACGGGGCGGGGTCCTACAATGAGCAGTTCTTC
TRBD2	TRBV7-2	few	TRBJ2-7	CASSPQGGTSGPYEQYF	TGTGCCAGCAGCCCCCAGGGTGGCACTAGCGGACCATACGAGCAGTACTTC
TRBD2	TRBV5-1	.	TRBJ2-3	CASSTGTSGRAADTQYF	TGCGCCAGCAGCACCGGGACTAGCGGGAGGGCCGCGGATACGCAGTATTTT
.	TRBV28	.	TRBJ2-1	CASSLRPSSYNEQFF	TGTGCCAGCAGTTTGAGGCCCTCCTCCTACAATGAGCAGTTCTTC
.	TRBV29-1	once	TRBJ1-1	CSVAQGSTEAFF	TGCAGCGTTGCTCAGGGTAGCACTGAAGCTTTCTTT